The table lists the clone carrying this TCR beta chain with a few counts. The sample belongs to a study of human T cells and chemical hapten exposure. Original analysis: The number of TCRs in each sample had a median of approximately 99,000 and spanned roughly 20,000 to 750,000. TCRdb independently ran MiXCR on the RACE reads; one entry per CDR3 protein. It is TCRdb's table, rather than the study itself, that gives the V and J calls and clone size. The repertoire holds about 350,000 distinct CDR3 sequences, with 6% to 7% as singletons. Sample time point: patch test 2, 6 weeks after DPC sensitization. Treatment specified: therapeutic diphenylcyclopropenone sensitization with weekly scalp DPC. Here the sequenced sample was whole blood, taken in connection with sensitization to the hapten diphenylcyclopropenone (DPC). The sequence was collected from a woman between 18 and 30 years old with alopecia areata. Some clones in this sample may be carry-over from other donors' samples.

CDR3 amino acids: CAISESQQRGAFTDTQYF. As DNA, the CDR3 is TGTGCCATCAGTGAGTCTCAGCAGCGGGGGGCCTTCACAGATACGCAGTATTTT. J is TRBJ2-3 and V is TRBV10-3; 9 bases are a match to TRBD2. The V gene's germline CDR1 is ENHRY and CDR2 SYGVKD. Unmatched junction bases numbered 9, after V lost 0 bases and J lost 2 bases. This CDR3 spans 18 amino acids.